The 27 T cell receptor beta chains listed next were all sequenced from one sample in a study of T cell repertoires in cytomegalovirus infection. These receptors' targets are unknown. TCRdb re-derived calls from the reads in MiXCR, one entry per CDR3 protein. The profile shows roughly 990,000 distinct CDR3 sequences, around 32% of them singletons. The sequencing here drew on cultured CD8+ T cells from PBMCs, taken from culture after CMV antigen stimulation. These receptors were collected from a human donor in good health (CMV status not recorded). Some clones in this sample may be carry-over from other donors' samples.

This clonotype has only a few counts. The genes are TRBV27 and TRBJ2-5; 8 nucleotides match TRBD1. Germline V lookup: CDR1 MNHEY, CDR2 SMNVEV (reference sequence). The V segment lost 1 base and the J segment 5 bases; nucleotides outside the gene matches: 6. The CDR3 covers 15 residues. The DNA for the CDR3 is TGTGCCAGCAGTTTATATCAGGGGGCGAAGGAGACCCAGTACTTC. Translated, it gives CASSLYQGAKETQYF.

The chain links TRBV29-1 to TRBJ2-3, with D perhaps being TRBD1 or TRBD2 (5 bases each). The CDR3 consists of 14 residues. The germline CDR1 and CDR2 sequences are SQVTM and ANQGSEA. Between the trimmed V and J ends, which lost 6 bases and 8 bases, there was a span of 21 bases. The CDR3: CSVQGPTFVGTQYF. Here the CDR3 DNA reads TGCAGCGTCCAGGGACCGACTTTTGTCGGTACGCAGTATTTT.

This clonotype was observed at least ten times. The CDR3 nucleotides read TGTGCCAGCAGCTTAGCGCTCAACGGAGCCTACGAGCAGTACGTC. Translated, it gives CASSLALNGAYEQYV. The rearrangement joins TRBV7-8 to TRBJ2-7; D gene unclear. The germline V gene encodes CDR1 SGHVS and CDR2 FQNEAQ. The germline V and J ends were trimmed by 0 bases and 2 bases, with 11 bases remaining between them. The CDR3 has 15 amino acids.

The chain combines TRBV28 with TRBJ2-7; the D is unclear. V shed 2 bases and J shed 0 bases, with 14 bases lying between them. The CDR3 length is 16 residues. Germline CDR1 is MDHEN and CDR2 is SYDVKM. CDR3 loop: CASSLVRASSSYEQYF. CDR3 DNA: TGTGCCAGCAGTTTAGTCCGGGCCTCCAGCTCCTACGAGCAGTACTTC.

This rearrangement joins TRBV12-3 or TRBV12-4 to TRBJ2-7; TRBD1 aligns across 12 bases. CDR3 length equals 14 residues. With 7 bases clipped from V and 4 bases from J, the junction kept 5 bases outside the gene matches. The CDR3 DNA reads TGTGCCAGCACCCGGGACAGGGGGCTGTACGAGCAGTACTTC. Its translation is CASTRDRGLYEQYF.

This chain joins TRBV27 and TRBJ2-1, with 7 bases that match TRBD1. Germline CDR1 MNHEY, CDR2 SMNVEV (reference sequence). CDR3 length: 15 residues. J lost 8 bases, V lost 3 bases, and 10 bases had no gene match. The CDR3 DNA reads TGTGCCAGCAGTTTCGGGACAGTCCTTATACATGAGCAGTTCTTC. Its translation: CASSFGTVLIHEQFF.

The CDR3 nucleotides are TGTGCCACCAGTGTTGGCAGCGGCGGGACTGAAGCTTTCTTT. The encoded protein is CATSVGSGGTEAFF. The chain uses TRBV24-1 and TRBJ1-1, with no clear D. CDR1 KGHDR and CDR2 SFDVKD come from the germline V gene. This CDR3 spans 14 amino acids. The V end lost 5 bases, the J end lost 5 bases, and 14 bases lay between the germline ends.

At least ten counts were recorded for this clonotype. The CDR3 protein is CSVDRAKNIQYF. The CDR3 nucleotides are TGCAGCGTTGACAGGGCCAAAAACATTCAGTACTTC. V is TRBV29-1 and J is TRBJ2-4; unclear D gene. This CDR3 has 12 residues. Germline values: CDR1 SQVTM, CDR2 ANQGSEA. V was clipped by 3 bases and J by 1 base, with 4 bases between them.

The chain employs TRBV27 and TRBJ2-5, with D tentatively TRBD2 (6 bases). Germline lookup yields CDR1 MNHEY and CDR2 SMNVEV (reference sequence). V was shortened by 5 bases and J by 7 bases, with 23 bases between the two germline ends. CDR3 length: 16 residues. The CDR3: CASSRESGPPKWTQYF. CDR3 bases: TGTGCCAGCAGTCGCGAAAGCGGGCCTCCCAAGTGGACCCAGTACTTC.

The chain is built from TRBV6-2 or TRBV6-3 and TRBJ1-2; D unclear. The V and J ends lost 2 bases and 8 bases respectively, with 12 bases between them. The CDR3 runs to 13 residues. Germline V gives CDR1 MNHEY, CDR2 SVGEGT. In nucleotides, the CDR3 is TGTGCCAGCAGTTACGTCCGGCGGGAAGGCTACACCTTC. Protein sequence: CASSYVRREGYTF.

The chain joins TRBV12-3 or TRBV12-4 to TRBJ2-7; D may be TRBD2 (6 bases). This CDR3 contains 15 residues. Trimming stripped 2 bases from V and 3 bases from J, with 14 bases between. The CDR3 bases are TGTGCCAGCAGTTTAACCCTAGGGAGGCTCTACGAGCAGTACTTC. As protein: CASSLTLGRLYEQYF.

This sequence joins TRBV5-6 and TRBJ1-2, with D unresolved. In germline, CDR1 is SGHDT, CDR2 YYEEEE. Trimming took 4 bases from V and 8 from J, leaving 15 bases between them. This CDR3 is built from 13 residues. The CDR3 nucleotides read TGTGCCAGCAGCCCAGTCCCGGGCAGGGGCTACACCTTC. Protein: CASSPVPGRGYTF.

To note about this clonotype: The germline gene is not matched at one end of the junction; a read error may be the cause. The V and J genes are TRBV4-1 and TRBJ2-7, with TRBD1 identical over 8 bases. Germline-derived CDR1 and CDR2 are MGHRA and YSYEKL. This CDR3 comprises 16 residues. This CDR3 is CASSQDGRQGAYKQYF. DNA of the CDR3: TGCGCCAGCAGCCAAGATGGTAGGCAGGGGGCCTACAAGCAGTACTTC.

The rearrangement uses TRBV6-2 or TRBV6-3 and TRBJ1-1; D is unclear. Trimming removed 2 bases from V and 4 bases from J, with 5 bases in between. Germline CDR1 MNHEY, CDR2 SVGEGT. The CDR3 runs to 12 residues. The CDR3 DNA sequence: TGTGCCAGCAGTTACCAGCCCACTGAAGCTTTCTTT. It yields the protein CASSYQPTEAFF.

The chain recombines TRBV4-3 with TRBJ2-1; the D is unclear. V lost 0 bases to trimming and J lost 12 bases, with 18 bases between them. CDR1 and CDR2 from the germline V gene are LGHNA and YSLEER. The CDR3 consists of 15 residues. The CDR3 loop reads CASSQDEGPLRWQFF. CDR3 DNA sequence: TGCGCCAGCAGCCAAGATGAAGGTCCTCTAAGGTGGCAGTTCTTC.

A few counts support this clonotype. The chain joins TRBV25-1 to TRBJ1-1; D is unclear. Germline-derived CDR1 and CDR2 are MGHDK and SYGVNS. The CDR3 covers 16 residues. V lost 6 bases, J lost 1 base, and 18 bases lay in between. The CDR3 DNA is TGTGCCAGCAGCCCCCCAAGGGTGGCCCGGAACACTGAAGCTTTCTTT. Its translation: CASSPPRVARNTEAFF.

The chain carries TRBV19 and TRBJ2-7, with TRBD1 matching 10 bases. Germline V gene data show CDR1 as LNHDA and CDR2 as SQIVND (reference sequence). The V and J ends lost 1 base and 0 bases, in that order; junction bases with no gene match: 0. The CDR3 extends over 15 amino acids. The CDR3 bases are TGTGCCAGTAGTATAGGACAGGGGGCCTCCTACGAGCAGTACTTC. It codes for CASSIGQGASYEQYF.

V usage is TRBV6-1 and J usage is TRBJ2-2; a weak D match, TRBD1 (6 bases). CDR3 length: 16 amino acids. Trimming pared 4 bases from V and 4 bases from J, leaving 16 bases between. Germline values: CDR1 MNHNS, CDR2 SASEGT. The CDR3 reads CASSGPRGVITGELFF. CDR3 sequence (DNA): TGTGCCAGCAGTGGACCCAGGGGAGTAATCACCGGGGAGCTGTTTTTT.

This clonotype was seen only a few times. The rearrangement uses TRBV5-5 and TRBJ2-4; D may be TRBD1 (8 bases). Trimming shortened V by 4 bases and J by 1 base, and 18 bases separated the two germline ends. In germline, CDR1 is SGHKS, CDR2 YYEKEE (reference sequence). The CDR3 contains 17 residues. This CDR3 is CASSPFNRGGAKNIQYF. The DNA of the CDR3 is TGTGCCAGCAGCCCCTTTAACAGGGGGGGGGCCAAAAACATTCAGTACTTC. The full variable domain, completed using reference TRBV5-5 and TRBJ2-4, is DAGVTQSPTHLIKTRGQQVTLRCSPISGHKSVSWYQQVLGQGPQFIFQYYEKEERGRGNFPDRFSARQFPNYSSELNVNALLLGDSALYLCASSPFNRGGAKNIQYFGAGTRLSVL.

This clonotype was picked up a small number of times. The V call is TRBV7-9, the J call TRBJ2-5, with TRBD1 matching over 7 bases. The CDR3 spans 15 residues. Germline trimming cut 7 bases from V and 2 bases from J; bases unmatched to any gene: 10. Germline CDR1 and CDR2: SEHNR and FQNEAQ (reference sequence). The CDR3 spells CASTLPGTAQETQYF. DNA for the CDR3: TGTGCCAGCACCCTACCCGGGACAGCTCAAGAGACCCAGTACTTC.

The rearrangement uses TRBV28 and TRBJ1-5, with a tentative D call TRBD1 (5 bases). This CDR3 is built from 15 residues. Looked up from germline, CDR1 is MDHEN and CDR2 is SYDVKM. Trimming shortened V by 5 bases and J by 5 bases, and 16 bases separated the two germline ends. The CDR3 nucleotides read TGTGCCAGCAGTGGATTTGGGGGGAGAGATCAGCCCCAGCATTTT. It codes for CASSGFGGRDQPQHF.

This clonotype occurred a few times. This chain joins TRBV6-1 and TRBJ1-1; 8 bases line up with TRBD1. There are 17 residues in the CDR3. V lost 5 bases to trimming and J lost 3 bases; unmatched junction nucleotides: 14. CDR1 is MNHNS, CDR2 SASEGT, per germline. Here the CDR3 reads CASSPSPRPDRDTEAFF. CDR3 in DNA: TGTGCCAGCAGTCCATCGCCAAGACCGGACAGGGACACTGAAGCTTTCTTT.

This clonotype was picked up many times. The chain links TRBV7-9 to TRBJ2-5; D might be TRBD1 (5 bases). V was pared by 3 bases and J by 2 bases, with 7 bases between. Germline-derived CDR1 and CDR2 are SEHNR and FQNEAQ (reference sequence). The CDR3 contains 13 residues. The chain's CDR3 is CASSFKGQETQYF. The CDR3 nucleotides are TGTGCCAGCAGCTTTAAGGGGCAAGAGACCCAGTACTTC.

The J gene is TRBJ2-2, the V gene TRBV6-2 or TRBV6-3; D could derive from TRBD1 or TRBD2 (5 bases each). The CDR3 consists of 12 residues. V was trimmed by 7 bases and J by 5 bases, leaving 8 bases between them. Germline CDR1 and CDR2: MNHEY and SVGEGT. CDR3: CASMGETGELFF. CDR3 sequence (DNA): TGTGCCAGCATGGGGGAGACCGGGGAGCTGTTTTTT.

This chain joins TRBV27 and TRBJ2-7; TRBD1 matches at 12 bases. This CDR3 comprises 15 residues. Germline V gives CDR1 MNHEY, CDR2 SMNVEV (reference sequence). The J segment lost 5 bases and the V segment lost 6 bases, leaving 8 bases of the junction unmatched. The CDR3 protein is CASRIAGQGADEQYF. DNA of the CDR3: TGTGCCAGCAGGATCGCGGGACAGGGGGCCGACGAGCAGTACTTC.

V usage is TRBV6-6 and J usage is TRBJ1-1; D unclear. Deletions cut 2 bases from V and 1 base from J, with 17 bases between. CDR1 MNHNY and CDR2 SVGAGI come from the germline V gene (reference sequence). The CDR3 has 17 amino acids. CDR3 residues: CASSYTPGITSNTEAFF. CDR3 DNA sequence: TGTGCCAGCAGTTACACCCCAGGAATCACCTCGAACACTGAAGCTTTCTTT.

The chain joins TRBV4-1 to TRBJ2-5, with D possibly being TRBD2 (6 bases). Germline CDR1 is MGHRA and CDR2 is YSYEKL. V was trimmed by 3 bases and J by 5 bases, leaving 19 bases between them. The CDR3 is 16 amino acids. The CDR3 sequence is CASSHGGVSLGETQYF. CDR3 DNA sequence: TGCGCCAGCAGCCACGGAGGGGTGAGCCTGGGGGAGACCCAGTACTTC.